The 27 T cell receptor beta chains in this list originate from one sample, sequenced in a study of blood T cell repertoires in COVID-19 (dated by TCRdb to the early 2020s). The library was made by the immunoSEQ multiplex PCR assay. TCRdb's version of the immuneACCESS table is confined to in-frame rearrangements and falls short of the full clone set. An unresolved V gene accounts for under half of the shortfall where checked; the remainder is of unknown origin. The sample has about 270,000 clones on record, 80% to 90% of them singletons. Jointly, the top ten make up 4.5% to 7% of the sample. What was sequenced was peripheral blood. The receptor set was obtained from an elderly man with acute or convalescent COVID-19.

The V call is TRBV7-2, the J call TRBJ2-3; 9 positions match TRBD1. The CDR3 has 14 amino acids. Per germline, CDR1 SGHTA and CDR2 FQGNSA. V dropped 4 bases and J dropped 1; count of bases not matched to a gene: 0. This chain's CDR3 is CASSWDRGTDTQYF. For the CDR3, the DNA is TGTGCCAGCAGCTGGGACAGGGGCACAGATACGCAGTATTTT.

The gene calls are TRBV5-1 and TRBJ1-1, with no clear D. CDR3 length: 15 residues. V lost 3 bases and J 1 base, leaving 13 bases between the germline ends. Per germline, CDR1 SGHRS and CDR2 YFSETQ. The CDR3 spells CASSSLGGENTEAFF. CDR3 bases: TGCGCCAGCAGCTCCCTTGGAGGTGAGAACACTGAAGCTTTCTTT. The full variable domain, with the rest looked up from reference TRBV5-1 and TRBJ1-1, is KAGVTQTPRYLIKTRGQQVTLSCSPISGHRSVSWYQQTPGQGLQFLFEYFSETQRNKGNFPGRFSGRQFSNSRSEMNVSTLELGDSALYLCASSSLGGENTEAFFGQGTRLTVV.

The gene calls are TRBV4-1 and TRBJ2-1, with D uncertain. The CDR3 runs 15 residues. With 3 bases removed from V and 12 bases from J, the gap between germline ends came to 21 bases. Germline CDR1 and CDR2: MGHRA and YSYEKL. The CDR3 loop reads CASSHGSPLSTGQFF. The CDR3 DNA sequence: TGCGCCAGCAGCCACGGGTCCCCCCTTAGTACGGGGCAGTTCTTC.

This clone was seen just once. The V and J genes are TRBV23-1 and TRBJ2-3, with 13 bases matching TRBD2. TRBV23-1 is an ORF for which the function is uncertain. The V gene end was trimmed by 3 bases and the J gene end by 4 bases; junction bases not matched to a gene: 10. The CDR3 spans 18 residues. The CDR3 coding sequence is TGCGCCAGCAGTCATCTCCCAGGGACTAGCGGGATCCCAGATACGCAGTATTTT. It codes for CASSHLPGTSGIPDTQYF.

The rearrangement uses TRBV5-1 and TRBJ2-1; D possibly corresponds to TRBD2 (6 bases). With 0 bases removed from V and 10 bases from J, the gap between germline ends came to 17 bases. The CDR3 covers 15 residues. The germline V gene has CDR1 SGHRS and CDR2 YFSETQ. CDR3 region: CASSLGAGSSGEQFF. In nucleotides, the CDR3 is TGCGCCAGCAGCTTGGGTGCGGGGAGCAGCGGAGAGCAGTTCTTC.

The chain carries TRBV2 and TRBJ1-2; D remains ambiguous. The V gene's germline CDR1 is SNHLY and CDR2 FYNNEI. Trimming stripped 9 bases from V and 2 bases from J, with 7 bases between. The CDR3 covers 11 residues. The CDR3 spells CARAKNYGYTF. The CDR3 DNA follows: TGTGCCAGGGCAAAGAACTATGGCTACACCTTC.

The chain employs TRBV4-1 and TRBJ2-1, with 10 positions matching TRBD1. Germline trimming cut 1 base from V and 3 bases from J; bases unmatched to any gene: 6. The CDR3 extends over 17 amino acids. Germline loops: CDR1 MGHRA, CDR2 YSYEKL. Here the CDR3 reads CASSQVLRDRGYNEQFF. The CDR3 region has the DNA TGCGCCAGCAGCCAAGTCCTCCGGGACAGGGGCTACAATGAGCAGTTCTTC.

The chain is built from TRBV7-6 and TRBJ2-1; maybe TRBD1 (5 bases). The V end lost 2 bases, the J end lost 8 bases, and 16 bases lay between the germline ends. From germline, CDR1 is SGHVS and CDR2 FNYEAQ. CDR3 length: 15 amino acids. The CDR3 protein is CASSLQGRVVHEQFF. CDR3 sequence (DNA): TGTGCCAGCAGCTTACAGGGAAGAGTTGTCCATGAGCAGTTCTTC.

A single count supports this clone. V gene TRBV9 combines with J gene TRBJ2-1; no firm D call. CDR1 and CDR2 (germline): SGDLS, YYNGEE. The CDR3 totals 15 residues. V dropped 4 bases and J dropped 0 bases, with 11 bases sitting between them. CDR3 amino acids: CASSRGPSSYNEQFF. CDR3 bases: TGTGCCAGCAGCCGCGGCCCAAGCTCCTACAATGAGCAGTTCTTC.

This clone was detected only a few times. The rearrangement joins TRBV28 to TRBJ2-7; 7 bases agree with TRBD1. Per germline, CDR1 MDHEN and CDR2 SYDVKM. Trimming cost V 5 bases and J 3 bases; bases outside gene matches: 4. The CDR3 runs 13 residues. CDR3 loop: CASSGQAHYEQYF. CDR3 bases: TGTGCCAGCAGTGGACAGGCTCACTACGAGCAGTACTTC.

The chain has TRBV27 and TRBJ2-1, with 11 bases that match TRBD2. CDR3 length: 15 amino acids. The germline V gene has CDR1 MNHEY and CDR2 SMNVEV (reference sequence). After removal of 5 bases from V and 9 bases from J, the junction contained 9 bases not matched to a gene. CDR3 in amino acids: CASSATSGRFSEQFF. Here the CDR3 DNA reads TGTGCCAGCAGTGCTACTAGCGGGAGATTCAGTGAGCAGTTCTTC.

J is TRBJ2-3 and V is TRBV4-2; TRBD2 agrees at 9 bases. CDR3 length equals 17 residues. Trimming removed 0 bases from V and 1 base from J; junction bases left unmatched: 5. CDR1 and CDR2 from the germline V gene are LGHNA and YNFKEQ. CDR3 sequence reads: CASSQESPSGGTDTQYF. In nucleotides, the CDR3 is TGTGCCAGCAGCCAAGAAAGTCCTAGCGGGGGCACAGATACGCAGTATTTT.

The chain is built from TRBV5-8 and TRBJ2-3; TRBD1 agrees at 7 bases. This CDR3 has 13 amino acids. CDR1 SGHTS and CDR2 YDEGEE come from the germline V gene. The trim removed 9 bases at V and 3 bases at J, leaving 7 bases unmatched. Written as DNA, the CDR3 is TGTGCCACCTGGACAGGTGGGACAGATACGCAGTATTTT. Its translation is CATWTGGTDTQYF.

The chain recombines TRBV28 with TRBJ2-7, with D perhaps matching TRBD1 (6 bases). Germline V CDR1 and CDR2: MDHEN, SYDVKM. Trimming shortened V by 8 bases and J by 2 bases, and 13 bases separated the two germline ends. CDR3 length: 13 amino acids. Here the CDR3 reads CASGLQGPYEQYF. CDR3 DNA sequence: TGTGCCAGCGGTCTACAGGGCCCCTACGAGCAGTACTTC.

The chain couples TRBV5-1 to TRBJ2-7; 11 positions match TRBD2. CDR3 length: 14 amino acids. The V gene's germline CDR1 is SGHRS and CDR2 YFSETQ. Trimming at V came to 5 bases and at J to 6 bases, leaving 7 bases not matched to a gene. CDR3 loop: CASSQLAGAFEQYF. CDR3 in DNA: TGCGCCAGCAGTCAACTAGCGGGAGCGTTCGAGCAGTACTTC.

In this sample, this clone turned up a few times. The CDR3 reads CASSWTSGGPGGKETQYF. CDR3 DNA sequence: TGCGCCAGCAGCTGGACTAGCGGGGGCCCGGGCGGGAAAGAGACCCAGTACTTC. The chain carries TRBV5-1 and TRBJ2-5, with TRBD2 matching 13 bases. In germline, CDR1 is SGHRS, CDR2 YFSETQ. The ends lost 3 bases at V and 3 bases at J; junction bases unmatched: 11. The length of the CDR3 is 18 residues.

A few counts support this clone. This chain uses TRBV27 with TRBJ1-3; unclear D gene. Germline loops: CDR1 MNHEY, CDR2 SMNVEV (reference sequence). There are 12 residues in the CDR3. V was shortened by 6 bases and J by 3 bases, with 6 bases between the two germline ends. The chain's CDR3 is CASRSDGNTIYF. For the CDR3, the DNA is TGTGCCAGCAGGTCAGATGGAAACACCATATATTTT.

This clone came up a few times. The chain joins TRBV3-1 (or the pseudogene TRBV3-2) to TRBJ1-6; 10 bases fit TRBD1. V was clipped by 4 bases and J by 8 bases; unmatched bases: 2. CDR1 is LGHDT and CDR2 is YNNKEL in the germline V gene (reference sequence). The CDR3 has 14 residues. CDR3 DNA sequence: TGTGCCAGCAGCCGAGGGACAGGGGATTCACCCCTCCACTTT. Translated: CASSRGTGDSPLHF.

The CDR3 is CASHNPGTADGYTF. The CDR3 nucleotides read TGTGCCAGCCACAACCCGGGGACAGCTGATGGCTACACCTTC. The chain couples TRBV6-5 to TRBJ1-2; 7 bases map to TRBD1. Germline V CDR1 and CDR2: MNHEY, SVGAGI. CDR3 length equals 14 residues. Trimming removed 8 bases from V and 6 bases from J; junction bases left unmatched: 12.

V is TRBV10-1 and J is TRBJ1-1; 10 bases match TRBD1. The CDR3 runs 14 residues. After removal of 6 bases from V and 6 bases from J, the junction contained 7 bases not matched to a gene. The germline V gene has CDR1 WNHNN and CDR2 SYGVQD (reference sequence). The CDR3 sequence: CASSTGTGVAEAFF. CDR3 sequence (DNA): TGCGCCAGCAGCACCGGGACAGGGGTGGCTGAAGCTTTCTTT.

The V gene is TRBV12-3 or TRBV12-4, the J gene TRBJ2-3, with a possible D match to TRBD2 (5 bases). With 5 bases removed from V and 8 bases from J, the gap between germline ends came to 14 bases. The length of the CDR3 is 13 residues. The DNA for the CDR3 is TGTGCCAGCAGTCCTAGGACTGGAGGTACGCAGTATTTT. This sequence encodes CASSPRTGGTQYF.

The chain combines TRBV11-2 with TRBJ2-5; 7 bases line up with TRBD1. Per the germline V gene, CDR1 is SGHAT and CDR2 is FQNNGV. This CDR3 spans 16 amino acids. After removal of 5 bases from V and 0 bases from J, the junction contained 9 bases not matched to a gene. In DNA form, the CDR3 reads TGTGCCAGCAGCCCGGGGACAGCAACCCACCAAGAGACCCAGTACTTC. It specifies CASSPGTATHQETQYF.

V usage is TRBV6-5 and J usage is TRBJ2-1, with 11 bases fitting TRBD2. The V segment lost 8 bases and the J segment 2 bases; nucleotides outside the gene matches: 2. CDR1 MNHEY and CDR2 SVGAGI come from the germline V gene. The CDR3 length is 14 residues. CDR3 in DNA: TGTGCCAGCCGACTAGCGGGAACCTACAATGAGCAGTTCTTC. Translating gives CASRLAGTYNEQFF.

This sequence joins TRBV7-3 and TRBJ2-3, with TRBD2 identical over 11 bases. This CDR3 spans 16 amino acids. CDR1 and CDR2 (germline): SGHTA, FQGTGA. The ends lost 1 base at V and 1 base at J; junction bases unmatched: 1. DNA of the CDR3: TGTGCCAGCAGCTTAATACTAGCGGGAGGCACAGATACGCAGTATTTT. Encoded protein: CASSLILAGGTDTQYF.

The chain couples TRBV30 to TRBJ2-7, with D uncertain. Germline V gene lookup returns CDR1 GTSNPN and CDR2 SVGIG (reference sequence). V lost 3 bases and J lost 5, with 11 bases in between. This CDR3 is 12 amino acids long. The CDR3 region has the DNA TGTGCCTGGAGCTCTTCCCGGGACGAGCAGTACTTC. It encodes CAWSSSRDEQYF.

The CDR3 nucleotides read TGTGCCAGCAGATCACCATCCCGGGACAGGGGCTCCTACAATGAGCAGTTCTTC. It yields the protein CASRSPSRDRGSYNEQFF. The V call is TRBV28, the J call TRBJ2-1; TRBD1 agrees at 10 bases. Germline V gene data show CDR1 as MDHEN and CDR2 as SYDVKM. The CDR3 contains 18 residues. The trim removed 6 bases at V and 0 bases at J, leaving 11 bases unmatched. The full variable domain, rest sourced from reference TRBV28 and TRBJ2-1, is DVKVTQSSRYLVKRTGEKVFLECVQDMDHENMFWYRQDPGLGLRLIYFSYDVKMKEKGDIPEGYSVSREKKERFSLILESASTNQTSMYLCASRSPSRDRGSYNEQFFGPGTRLTVL.

The chain links TRBV7-9 to TRBJ2-4; the match to TRBD2 covers 8 bases. The germline gives CDR1 SEHNR, CDR2 FQNEAQ (reference sequence). This CDR3 is 14 amino acids long. V lost 5 bases, J lost 8 bases, and 8 bases stayed unmatched. The CDR3, as DNA: TGTGCCAGCAGCCCGTCGGGACTAGGAGACATTCAGTACTTC. Residues: CASSPSGLGDIQYF. The variable domain in full, completed from reference TRBV7-9 and TRBJ2-4, reads DTGVSQNPRHKITKRGQNVTFRCDPISEHNRLYWYRQTLGQGPEFLTYFQNEAQLEKSRLLSDRFSAERPKGSFSTLEIQRTEQGDSAMYLCASSPSGLGDIQYFGAGTRLSVL.